Presented here are 8 T cell receptor beta chains from one specimen sequenced in a study of metastatic and nonmetastatic thyroid tumors. Thyroid surgery was performed in patients who had received no treatment beforehand. TCRdb re-called the PCR reads via MiXCR. The table lists tens of thousands of clones, less than 5% of them singletons. Sequenced material: blood. These TCRs come from a female donor with papillary thyroid cancer or a benign thyroid nodule (not recorded which). Some clones in this sample may be carry-over from other donors' samples.

The chain couples TRBV6-1 to TRBJ1-1, with a possible D match to TRBD1 (5 bases). V lost 6 bases, J lost 1 base, and 18 bases lay in between. This CDR3 is built from 16 residues. Germline V lookup: CDR1 MNHNS, CDR2 SASEGT. CDR3 protein: CASRGLLRGGNTEAFF. In DNA form, the CDR3 reads TGTGCCAGCAGGGGACTCCTACGGGGGGGGAACACTGAAGCTTTCTTT.

The chain combines TRBV19 with TRBJ1-2, with D possibly TRBD1 on 5 matching bases. V shed 0 bases and J shed 7 bases, with 15 bases lying between them. From germline, CDR1 is LNHDA and CDR2 SQIVND (reference sequence). The CDR3 totals 15 residues. In nucleotides, the CDR3 is TGTGCCAGTAGTATAGACGCCCATGCGGGGACTGGCTACACCTTC. It encodes CASSIDAHAGTGYTF.

This clone was seen only a few times. The chain links TRBV7-2 to TRBJ2-5, with 8 bases matching TRBD1. Germline V lookup: CDR1 SGHTA, CDR2 FQGNSA. The trim removed 1 base at V and 4 bases at J, leaving 2 bases unmatched. The CDR3 totals 14 residues. CDR3 region: CASSLDQGAETQYF. CDR3 bases: TGTGCCAGCAGCTTAGATCAGGGGGCAGAGACCCAGTACTTC.

Remarks on this clone: This same CDR3 is encoded by further DNA sequences in the sample. The chain is built from TRBV18 and TRBJ2-1; D is perhaps TRBD1 (6 bases). The CDR3 runs to 15 residues. V lost 5 bases and J lost 7, with 18 bases in between. Germline V lookup: CDR1 KGHSH, CDR2 LQKENI. CDR3 loop: CASSGLLSTGNEQFF. CDR3 DNA sequence: TGTGCCAGCTCAGGGCTACTAAGTACAGGGAATGAGCAGTTCTTC. Combining the CDR3 with reference TRBV18 and TRBJ2-1 gives the whole variable domain NAGVMQNPRHLVRRRGQEARLRCSPMKGHSHVYWYRQLPEEGLKFMVYLQKENIIDESGMPKERFSAEFPKEGPSILRIQQVVRGDSAAYFCASSGLLSTGNEQFFGPGTRLTVL.

This clone was seen ten or more times. The CDR3 protein is CASSRDRSTDTQYF. The CDR3 nucleotides are TGCGCCAGCAGCAGGGACAGGAGCACAGATACGCAGTATTTT. The gene calls are TRBV5-1 and TRBJ2-3; 8 bases align to TRBD1. The CDR3 is 14 residues long. Germline lookup yields CDR1 SGHRS and CDR2 YFSETQ. V shed 4 bases, J shed 0 bases, and the junction held 1 base outside the gene matches.

A few counts support this clone. This chain joins TRBV12-3 or TRBV12-4 and TRBJ1-2, with 10 bases matching TRBD1. The CDR3 contains 15 residues. The ends lost 5 bases at V and 4 bases at J; junction bases unmatched: 7. CDR3 sequence: CASSQTGGVVYGYTF. DNA of the CDR3: TGTGCCAGCAGTCAGACAGGGGGCGTCGTCTATGGCTACACCTTC.

Points on this clone: A read error may account for a junction end that differs from germline. This chain links TRBV6-2 or TRBV6-3 with TRBJ2-1, with TRBD1 matching 7 bases. The CDR3 is 13 amino acids. Germline V CDR1 and CDR2: MNHEY, SVGEGT. The CDR3: CASRLGQFNEKFF. In DNA form, the CDR3 reads TGTGCCAGCAGACTGGGACAGTTCAATGAGAAGTTCTTC.

CDR3 in DNA: TGCAGTGCTACCCCCGGGACCACAGAGTTCGGGACCCAGTACTTC. Translated, it gives CSATPGTTEFGTQYF. This chain uses TRBV20-1 with TRBJ2-5, with D perhaps matching TRBD1 or TRBD2 (5 bases each). Germline loops: CDR1 DFQATT, CDR2 SNEGSKA (reference sequence). This CDR3 comprises 15 residues. Deletions cut 4 bases from V and 7 bases from J, with 22 bases between.